The present T cell receptor (beta chain) was sequenced within a study of blood T cell repertoires in COVID-19. As originally analysed: Estimated nucleated cell counts came from reference gene primer amplification. TCRdb's copy holds only in-frame clones and misses some; the assay was immunoSEQ multiplex PCR. For V, J and clone size, that table is used; D and trimming come from the DNA. This sample has approximately 150,000 clones, with about 82% found just once. CDR3 length: 14 residues. Trimming cost V 6 bases and J 0 bases, with 11 bases left between them. The V gene's germline CDR1 is SGHNT and CDR2 YENEEA.

This chain connects TRBV11-3 to TRBJ1-2; D is possibly TRBD1 (6 bases). This TCR was sampled from a woman aged 60 to 75 with acute or convalescent COVID-19. The material sequenced was peripheral blood. CDR3 residues: CASSQGSSNYGYTF. The CDR3 DNA is TGTGCCAGCAGTCAGGGGTCCTCTAACTATGGCTACACCTTC.